The clone carrying this TCR beta chain was found once. What it binds is not known. This entry comes from a study of cytomegalovirus exposure and HLA in healthy donors. Regarding the study as a whole: The CMV antigen specificity of a few CMV-associated chains was confirmed through in vitro analysis. A later analysis, which compared TCR beta chains of equal frequency, found the HLA-associated ones more clonally expanded.

A multiplex PCR was run with 60 Vbeta primers and 13 Jbeta primers. Repertoires were generated with immunoSEQ multiplex PCR, while TCRdb's copy carries only in-frame clones and drops some. The sample shows under 130,000 clones, 76% of them seen only once. Donors were ostensibly healthy at sampling, although undocumented immune exposures were probable. CDR1 is LGHNT, CDR2 FRNRAP, per germline. Trimming cost V 0 bases and J 7 bases, with 7 bases left between them. The CDR3 spans 13 residues. The V gene is TRBV12-5, the J gene TRBJ2-1; D not resolved. This clonotype was obtained from a man between 35 and 55 years old in good health and CMV-seropositive. The sequencing sample was made of PBMCs. CDR3 sequence reads: CASGLVSPNEQFF. CDR3 in DNA: TGTGCTAGTGGTTTGGTAAGCCCGAATGAGCAGTTCTTC. The full variable domain, with the rest looked up from reference TRBV12-5 and TRBJ2-1, is DARVTQTPRHKVTEMGQEVTMRCQPILGHNTVFWYRQTMMQGLELLAYFRNRAPLDDSGMPKDRFSAEMPDATLATLKIQPSEPRDSAVYFCASGLVSPNEQFFGPGTRLTVL.